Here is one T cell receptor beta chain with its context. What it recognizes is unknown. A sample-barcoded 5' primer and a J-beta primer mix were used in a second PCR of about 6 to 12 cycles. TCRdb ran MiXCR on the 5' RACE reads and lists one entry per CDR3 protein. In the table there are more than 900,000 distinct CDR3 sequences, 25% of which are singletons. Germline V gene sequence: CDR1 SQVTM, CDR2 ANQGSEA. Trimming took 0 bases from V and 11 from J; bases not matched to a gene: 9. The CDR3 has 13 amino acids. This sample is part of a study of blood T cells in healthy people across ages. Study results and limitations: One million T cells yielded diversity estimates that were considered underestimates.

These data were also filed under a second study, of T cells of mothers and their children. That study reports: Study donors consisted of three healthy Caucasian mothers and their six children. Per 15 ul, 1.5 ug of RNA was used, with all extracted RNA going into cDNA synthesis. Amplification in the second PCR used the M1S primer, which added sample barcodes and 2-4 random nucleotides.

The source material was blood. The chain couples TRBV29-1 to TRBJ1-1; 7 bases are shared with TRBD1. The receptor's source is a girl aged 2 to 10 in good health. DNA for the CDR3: TGCAGCGTTGAAGACCCAACAGGGGACAAGGCTTTCTTT. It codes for CSVEDPTGDKAFF.